The 32 T cell receptor beta chains below come from one sample, sequenced in a study of cytomegalovirus exposure and HLA in healthy donors. TCRdb's table, derived via immunoSEQ multiplex PCR, lists solely in-frame clones and lacks some. The sample has roughly 330,000 clones, around 87% seen once. Source material: PBMCs. These receptors were taken from a woman aged 25-40 years in good health and CMV-seropositive.

The gene calls are TRBV21-1 and TRBJ1-2. TRBV21-1 is a documented pseudogene. CDR3 length: 14 amino acids. The CDR3 loop is CASSKGGLNYGYTF. DNA for the CDR3: TGTGCCAGCAGCAAAGGGGGTCTTAACTATGGCTACACCTTC.

V and J are TRBV28 and TRBJ2-7, with 7 positions matching TRBD1. From germline, CDR1 is MDHEN and CDR2 SYDVKM. The CDR3 covers 13 residues. Trimming removed 6 bases from V and 9 bases from J; junction bases left unmatched: 11. For the CDR3, the DNA is TGTGCCAGCAGCTTCAGACAGGGACGGGTGCAGTACTTC. Residues: CASSFRQGRVQYF.

The rearrangement uses TRBV6-6 and TRBJ2-1, with 9 nucleotides matching TRBD2. The CDR3 extends over 16 amino acids. Germline assignment: CDR1 MNHNY and CDR2 SVGAGI (reference sequence). V was pared by 7 bases and J by 6 bases, with 13 bases of the junction left unmatched. CDR3 amino acids: CASTRIAGESGNEQFF. The CDR3 DNA is TGTGCCAGCACCAGGATAGCGGGAGAAAGCGGCAATGAGCAGTTCTTC.

This chain links TRBV5-6 with TRBJ1-2, with D tentatively TRBD1 (5 bases). The CDR3 extends over 12 amino acids. Germline CDR1 is SGHDT and CDR2 is YYEEEE. V was trimmed by 1 base and J by 6 bases, leaving 7 bases between them. The chain's CDR3 is CASSLPTDGYTF. CDR3 DNA sequence: TGTGCCAGCAGCTTGCCGACAGATGGCTACACCTTC.

The rearrangement uses TRBV7-3 and TRBJ1-1; D remains ambiguous. This CDR3 contains 17 residues. V was trimmed by 2 bases and J by 1 base, leaving 17 bases between them. Germline loops: CDR1 SGHTA, CDR2 FQGTGA. The CDR3 nucleotides are TGTGCCAGCAGCTTAGTTCGGGTCCTGGATCAGAACACTGAAGCTTTCTTT. This codes for CASSLVRVLDQNTEAFF. The full variable domain, completed using reference TRBV7-3 and TRBJ1-1, is GAGVSQTPSNKVTEKGKYVELRCDPISGHTALYWYRQSLGQGPEFLIYFQGTGAADDSGLPNDRFFAVRPEGSVSTLKIQRTERGDSAVYLCASSLVRVLDQNTEAFFGQGTRLTVV.

Here the CDR3 reads CASRRGNRNEQYF. The DNA for the CDR3 is TGTGCCAGCAGACGGGGGAATCGCAACGAGCAGTACTTC. V is TRBV28 and J is TRBJ2-7, with TRBD2 as a possible D gene (6 bases). The CDR3 runs to 13 residues. CDR1 and CDR2 from the germline V gene are MDHEN and SYDVKM. Trimming removed 6 bases from V and 5 bases from J, with 14 bases in between.

This chain connects TRBV4-3 to TRBJ2-7, with D uncertain. Trimming removed 4 bases at V and 2 bases at J, with 15 bases between. This CDR3 has 15 amino acids. CDR1 LGHNA and CDR2 YSLEER come from the germline V gene. The CDR3 spells CASSPSGKGTYEQYF. CDR3 nucleotides: TGCGCCAGCAGCCCGTCGGGTAAAGGAACCTACGAGCAGTACTTC.

A word on this clone: This CDR3 is also generated by other DNA sequences in the sample. The chain joins TRBV7-9 to TRBJ2-7; 7 bases match TRBD2. CDR3 length: 15 residues. The V segment lost 5 bases and the J segment 1 base; nucleotides outside the gene matches: 8. From germline, CDR1 is SEHNR and CDR2 FQNEAQ (reference sequence). The CDR3 nucleotides read TGTGCCAGCAGCCTAGTTAGCGGGTCATCCTACGAGCAGTACTTC. It is translated as CASSLVSGSSYEQYF.

This chain connects TRBV6-1 to TRBJ2-7; possibly TRBD2 for D (5 bases). V was clipped by 3 bases and J by 1 base, with 19 bases between them. CDR3 length: 17 amino acids. Germline V gene sequence: CDR1 MNHNS, CDR2 SASEGT. The chain's CDR3 is CASSEIPNRLNSYEQYF. In DNA, the CDR3 is TGTGCCAGCAGTGAGATACCCAACAGACTAAATTCCTACGAGCAGTACTTC.

This chain connects TRBV2 to TRBJ2-7, with 7 bases aligning to TRBD1. Per the germline V gene, CDR1 is SNHLY and CDR2 is FYNNEI. The junction had 7 bases not matched to a gene; V was cut back by 6 bases and J by 2 bases. This CDR3 has 14 residues. CDR3 in amino acids: CASRHQGETYEQYF. The CDR3 coding sequence is TGTGCCAGCAGACATCAGGGGGAGACCTACGAGCAGTACTTC.

The chain recombines TRBV7-9 with TRBJ2-1; 10 bases align to TRBD2. Per the germline V gene, CDR1 is SEHNR and CDR2 is FQNEAQ (reference sequence). The CDR3 runs to 17 residues. Losses at the gene ends were 4 bases for V and 2 bases for J; bases not matched to a gene: 8. The CDR3 DNA reads TGTGCCAGCAGCTCTCCCGTCAGCGGGGGGGCCTACAATGAGCAGTTCTTC. Amino acid sequence: CASSSPVSGGAYNEQFF. Full variable domain (missing parts from reference TRBV7-9 and TRBJ2-1): DTGVSQNPRHKITKRGQNVTFRCDPISEHNRLYWYRQTLGQGPEFLTYFQNEAQLEKSRLLSDRFSAERPKGSFSTLEIQRTEQGDSAMYLCASSSPVSGGAYNEQFFGPGTRLTVL.

The chain employs TRBV5-1 and TRBJ1-2, with D perhaps matching TRBD1 (5 bases). V was trimmed by 0 bases and J by 0 bases, leaving 21 bases between them. The CDR3 has 19 residues. In germline, CDR1 is SGHRS, CDR2 YFSETQ. The chain's CDR3 is CASSLGTGTQDWANYGYTF. The CDR3 bases are TGCGCCAGCAGCTTGGGGACCGGGACGCAGGATTGGGCTAACTATGGCTACACCTTC.

This clone appeared once. This chain joins TRBV4-2 and TRBJ1-4; a weak D match, TRBD1 (6 bases). V lost 1 base and J 3 bases, leaving 15 bases between the germline ends. Germline V CDR1 and CDR2: LGHNA, YNFKEQ. CDR3 length equals 17 residues. Here the CDR3 DNA reads TGTGCCAGCAGCCAAGCCACCTGGGGGCAGGCTAATGAAAAACTGTTTTTT. The encoded protein is CASSQATWGQANEKLFF.

V and J are TRBV25-1 and TRBJ1-2; D remains unclear. Germline CDR1 is MGHDK and CDR2 is SYGVNS. Trimming pared 2 bases from V and 8 bases from J, leaving 12 bases between. This CDR3 has 13 residues. The CDR3 DNA reads TGTGCCAGCAGTGAACATTCTCGCGGCGGCTACACCTTC. Translation: CASSEHSRGGYTF.

The genes are TRBV6-5 and TRBJ1-3; D uncertain. This CDR3 is 16 amino acids long. Trimming removed 0 bases from V and 0 bases from J, with 9 bases in between. Germline CDR1 is MNHEY and CDR2 is SVGAGI. CDR3 region: CASSYSRQHSGNTIYF. The CDR3 DNA reads TGTGCCAGCAGTTACTCGCGGCAGCACTCTGGAAACACCATATATTTT.

This sequence joins TRBV13 and TRBJ2-1, with TRBD2 matching over 8 bases. In germline, CDR1 is PRHDT, CDR2 FYEKMQ (reference sequence). The CDR3 sequence is 17 residues long. V trimming: 3 bases; J trimming: 0 bases; junction bases outside the gene matches: 7. For the CDR3, the DNA is TGTGCCAGCAGCTTCGGCGGGAGGAGGGTCTCCTACAATGAGCAGTTCTTC. Translating it yields CASSFGGRRVSYNEQFF.

This clone was detected once. The chain is built from TRBV27 and TRBJ2-5; the match to TRBD1 covers 9 bases. The CDR3 contains 15 residues. V lost 5 bases to trimming and J lost 5 bases; unmatched junction nucleotides: 9. Germline V gives CDR1 MNHEY, CDR2 SMNVEV (reference sequence). The CDR3 sequence is CASSPPGQGRETQYF. The CDR3 nucleotides read TGTGCCAGCAGTCCTCCGGGACAGGGACGCGAGACCCAGTACTTC.

The CDR3 DNA sequence: TGTGCCAGCAGCTTACTCCGGACAGGGAGGGCCGGGGAGCTGTTTTTT. Translating gives CASSLLRTGRAGELFF. V usage is TRBV5-6 and J usage is TRBJ2-2; D is perhaps TRBD1 (8 bases). The germline gives CDR1 SGHDT, CDR2 YYEEEE. V was pared by 2 bases and J by 6 bases, with 17 bases between. The CDR3 has 16 residues.

This chain links TRBV11-2 with TRBJ2-1, with D unresolved. The CDR3 length is 16 residues. Germline V gives CDR1 SGHAT, CDR2 FQNNGV. V was clipped by 5 bases and J by 2 bases, with 16 bases between them. The CDR3 DNA follows: TGTGCCAGCAGCCCCAGCGAAGACAATACCTACAATGAGCAGTTCTTC. Encoded protein: CASSPSEDNTYNEQFF.

The chain couples TRBV30 to TRBJ2-7; the D is unclear. The CDR3 covers 14 residues. Trimming took off 1 base at V and 2 bases at J, with 12 bases between the two ends. Germline lookup yields CDR1 GTSNPN and CDR2 SVGIG (reference sequence). CDR3 in amino acids: CAWSADGTTYEQYF. In nucleotides, the CDR3 is TGTGCCTGGAGTGCCGACGGAACGACCTACGAGCAGTACTTC.

This chain connects TRBV4-3 to TRBJ2-2, with 8 bases that match TRBD1. Germline trimming cut 0 bases from V and 3 bases from J; bases unmatched to any gene: 6. CDR1 is LGHNA and CDR2 is YSLEER in the germline V gene. The CDR3 covers 17 residues. In DNA, the CDR3 is TGCGCCAGCAGCCAAGACCGAGGACAGGGTTACACCGGGGAGCTGTTTTTT. Translating gives CASSQDRGQGYTGELFF.

This clone appeared a single time. The J gene is TRBJ1-1, the V gene TRBV29-1; the D is unclear. This CDR3 has 13 amino acids. The V gene's germline CDR1 is SQVTM and CDR2 ANQGSEA. V dropped 0 bases and J dropped 1 base, with 6 bases sitting between them. The CDR3 spells CSVEEQRNTEAFF. The CDR3 coding sequence is TGCAGCGTTGAAGAACAGAGGAACACTGAAGCTTTCTTT.

This rearrangement joins TRBV7-9 to TRBJ2-7, with TRBD1 identical over 9 bases. V lost 1 base, J lost 4 bases, and 5 bases stayed unmatched. The CDR3 contains 15 residues. The germline V gene has CDR1 SEHNR and CDR2 FQNEAQ (reference sequence). CDR3: CASSLVGDREYEQYF. DNA for the CDR3: TGTGCCAGCAGCTTAGTAGGGGACAGGGAGTACGAGCAGTACTTC.

The chain is built from TRBV5-6 and TRBJ2-5; 8 positions match TRBD2. Germline CDR1 and CDR2: SGHDT and YYEEEE. The CDR3 loop spans 16 amino acids. The V gene end was trimmed by 1 base and the J gene end by 1 base; junction bases not matched to a gene: 6. CDR3 amino acids: CASSLIERGSQETQYF. DNA of the CDR3: TGTGCCAGCAGCTTGATCGAGCGGGGGTCCCAAGAGACCCAGTACTTC.

A few counts support this clone. The chain joins TRBV11-2 to TRBJ2-7; TRBD1 aligns across 9 bases. The CDR3 contains 15 residues. V shed 4 bases and J 4 bases; nucleotides not matched to a gene: 8. In germline, CDR1 is SGHAT, CDR2 FQNNGV. CDR3 coding DNA: TGTGCCAGCAGCTATCAGACAGGGGGGTTTTACGAGCAGTACTTC. This gives the protein CASSYQTGGFYEQYF.

The rearrangement joins TRBV5-1 to TRBJ1-2, with D possibly TRBD1 on 5 matching bases. The CDR3 is made up of 15 amino acids. V was clipped by 0 bases and J by 2 bases, with 11 bases between them. Germline V gives CDR1 SGHRS, CDR2 YFSETQ. The CDR3 is CASSLDSGSNYGYTF. CDR3 nucleotides: TGCGCCAGCAGCTTGGATTCAGGGAGCAACTATGGCTACACCTTC.

CDR3 loop: CAWSARSDGYTF. CDR3 nucleotides: TGTGCCTGGAGTGCCAGATCGGATGGCTACACCTTC. This chain uses TRBV30 with TRBJ1-2, with unresolved D. Per germline, CDR1 GTSNPN and CDR2 SVGIG (reference sequence). This CDR3 has 12 amino acids. V was trimmed by 1 base and J by 6 bases, leaving 9 bases between them.

The J gene is TRBJ1-1, the V gene TRBV30; TRBD1 is a possible D gene (5 bases). This CDR3 is built from 16 residues. Germline CDR1 reads GTSNPN; CDR2 reads SVGIG (reference sequence). V was clipped by 4 bases and J by 0 bases, with 18 bases between them. This chain's CDR3 is CAWTPSPGLMNTEAFF. The CDR3 nucleotides are TGTGCCTGGACACCAAGCCCGGGACTTATGAACACTGAAGCTTTCTTT.

The chain carries TRBV5-1 and TRBJ1-6; D ambiguous. CDR3 size: 15 residues. In germline, CDR1 is SGHRS, CDR2 YFSETQ. Trimming removed 2 bases at V and 7 bases at J, with 13 bases between. The CDR3 protein is CASSFEGPRNSPLHF. CDR3 nucleotide sequence: TGCGCCAGCAGCTTTGAGGGTCCAAGGAATTCACCCCTCCACTTT.

This clone was seen more than once but under ten times. The chain couples TRBV27 to TRBJ2-7; tentative D call: TRBD2 (5 bases). The V gene lost 8 bases and the J gene lost 0 bases, with 11 bases spanning the gap. From germline, CDR1 is MNHEY and CDR2 SMNVEV (reference sequence). The CDR3 covers 13 residues. CDR3 loop: CASGLLSSYEQYF. As DNA, the CDR3 is TGTGCCAGCGGACTGCTGAGCTCCTACGAGCAGTACTTC.

V and J are TRBV7-2 and TRBJ2-7; 7 nucleotides agree with TRBD2. The V gene's germline CDR1 is SGHTA and CDR2 FQGNSA. Trimming took 5 bases from V and 2 from J; bases not matched to a gene: 9. The CDR3 is 15 amino acids. The CDR3 DNA reads TGTGCCAGCAGCGTGTATGCTAGCGGAACCTACGAGCAGTACTTC. Its translation: CASSVYASGTYEQYF.

This chain uses TRBV4-3 with TRBJ1-5; D is unresolved. Per the germline V gene, CDR1 is LGHNA and CDR2 is YSLEER. V was shortened by 4 bases and J by 0 bases, with 16 bases between the two germline ends. The CDR3 extends over 17 amino acids. CDR3 in DNA: TGCGCCAGCAGCCCGGGTTTCGGCGTAAATAGCAATCAGCCCCAGCATTTT. Translating it yields CASSPGFGVNSNQPQHF.